Listed below are T cell receptor beta chains from one sample, sequenced in a study of CD8 T cells in Susac syndrome. TCRdb itself ran the immunoSEQ multiplex PCR reads through MiXCR, one entry per CDR3 protein. This table has 150,000 to 190,000 distinct CDR3 sequences, 90% to 95% appearing once. Sequences were obtained from CD4+ T cells from PBMCs. The receptors were sampled from a human donor with Susac syndrome. Each CDR3 is given with its conserved first and last residue.

V: TRBV20-1
CDR3: CSAQPGQGETQYF

V: TRBV29-1
CDR3: CSGQDRGRNIQYF

V: TRBV27
CDR3: CASRRDRSHGYTF

V: TRBV20-1
CDR3: CSARAPGHYEQYF

V: TRBV25-1
CDR3: CASSASGAGVDTQYF

V: TRBV7-2
CDR3: CASNTGSSGNTIYF

V: TRBV7-2
CDR3: CASSLGLGAEQYF

V: TRBV20-1
CDR3: CSARGGARTDTQYF

V: TRBV7-9
CDR3: CASSGVGYGYTF

V: TRBV6-5
CDR3: CASSYLSGRVASGAFF

V: TRBV7-8
CDR3: CASSVYPRGRTYEQYF